The sequence of this T cell receptor (beta chain) was determined in a study of graft-versus-host responses after intestinal transplantation. Germline V gives CDR1 MNHNS, CDR2 SASEGT. V dropped 3 bases and J dropped 7; count of bases not matched to a gene: 0. The CDR3 has 12 residues. Some clones are missing from TCRdb's copy, which holds only in-frame ones; the method was immunoSEQ multiplex PCR. Of fewer than 20,000 clones in the sample, around 95% were seen once. This chain connects TRBV6-1 to TRBJ2-1; TRBD1 matches at 7 bases. The sample consisted of PBMCs, taken 23 days after intestinal transplant. The source of this sequence is a human patient who received an intestinal transplant, so some T cells may come from the graft donor. Here the CDR3 DNA reads TGTGCCAGCAGTGACAGGGGGAATGAGCAGTTCTTC. It codes for CASSDRGNEQFF.